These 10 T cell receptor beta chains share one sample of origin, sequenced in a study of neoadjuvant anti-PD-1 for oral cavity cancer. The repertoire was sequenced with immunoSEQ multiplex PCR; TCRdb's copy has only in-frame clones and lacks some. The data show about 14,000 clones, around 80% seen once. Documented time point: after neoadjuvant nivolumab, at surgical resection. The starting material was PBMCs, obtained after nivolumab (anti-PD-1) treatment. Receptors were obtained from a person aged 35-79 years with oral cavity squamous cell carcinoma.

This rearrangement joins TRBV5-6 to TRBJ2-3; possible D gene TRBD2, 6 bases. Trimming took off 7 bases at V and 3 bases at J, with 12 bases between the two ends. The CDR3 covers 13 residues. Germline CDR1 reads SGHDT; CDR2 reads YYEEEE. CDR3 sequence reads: CASGPSGTDTQYF. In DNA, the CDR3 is TGTGCCAGCGGTCCGAGCGGGACAGATACGCAGTATTTT.

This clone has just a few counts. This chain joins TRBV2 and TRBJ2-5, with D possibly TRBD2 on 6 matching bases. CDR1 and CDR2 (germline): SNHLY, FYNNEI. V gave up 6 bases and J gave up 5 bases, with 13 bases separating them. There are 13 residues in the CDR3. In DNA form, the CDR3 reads TGTGCCAGCAGCGGGGAGGCCGCTGAGACCCAGTACTTC. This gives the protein CASSGEAAETQYF. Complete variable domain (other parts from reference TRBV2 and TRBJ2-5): EPEVTQTPSHQVTQMGQEVILRCVPISNHLYFYWYRQILGQKVEFLVSFYNNEISEKSEIFDDQFSVERPDGSNFTLKIRSTKLEDSAMYFCASSGEAAETQYFGPGTRLLVL.

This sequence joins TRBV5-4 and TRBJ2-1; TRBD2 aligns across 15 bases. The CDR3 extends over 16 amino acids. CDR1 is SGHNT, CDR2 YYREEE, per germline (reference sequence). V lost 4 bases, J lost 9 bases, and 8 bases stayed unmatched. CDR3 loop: CASSPHRTSGRVEQFF. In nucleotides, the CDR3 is TGTGCCAGCAGCCCACATCGGACTAGCGGGAGGGTTGAGCAGTTCTTC.

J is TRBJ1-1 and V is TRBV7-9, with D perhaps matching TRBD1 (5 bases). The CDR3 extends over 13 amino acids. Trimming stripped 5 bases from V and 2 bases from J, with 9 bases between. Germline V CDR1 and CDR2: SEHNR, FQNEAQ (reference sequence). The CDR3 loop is CASSVTGNTEAFF. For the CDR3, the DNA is TGTGCCAGCAGCGTCACAGGAAACACTGAAGCTTTCTTT. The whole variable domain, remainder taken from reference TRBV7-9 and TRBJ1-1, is DTGVSQNPRHKITKRGQNVTFRCDPISEHNRLYWYRQTLGQGPEFLTYFQNEAQLEKSRLLSDRFSAERPKGSFSTLEIQRTEQGDSAMYLCASSVTGNTEAFFGQGTRLTVV.

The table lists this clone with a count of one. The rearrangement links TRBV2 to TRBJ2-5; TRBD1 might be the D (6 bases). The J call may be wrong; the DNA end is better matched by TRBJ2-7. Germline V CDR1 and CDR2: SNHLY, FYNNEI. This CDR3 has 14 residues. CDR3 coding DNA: TGTGCCAGCAGTGGGACAGTACCCCAGTACGAGCAGTACTTC. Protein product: CASSGTVPQYEQYF.

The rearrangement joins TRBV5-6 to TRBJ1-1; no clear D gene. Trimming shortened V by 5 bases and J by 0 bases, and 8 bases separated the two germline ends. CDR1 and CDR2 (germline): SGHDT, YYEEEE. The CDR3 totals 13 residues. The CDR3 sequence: CASRLQMNTEAFF. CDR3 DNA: TGTGCCAGCAGATTACAGATGAACACTGAAGCTTTCTTT.

The CDR3 region is CASNLGGVTEAFF. The CDR3, as DNA: TGTGCCAGCAACCTGGGAGGGGTCACTGAAGCTTTCTTT. The rearrangement links TRBV5-4 to TRBJ1-1; D might be TRBD1 (5 bases). Germline V gene sequence: CDR1 SGHNT, CDR2 YYREEE (reference sequence). The CDR3 covers 13 residues. V gave up 6 bases and J gave up 4 bases, with 13 bases separating them. The variable domain in full, completed from reference TRBV5-4 and TRBJ1-1, reads ETGVTQSPTHLIKTRGQQVTLRCSSQSGHNTVSWYQQALGQGPQFIFQYYREEENGRGNFPPRFSGLQFPNYSSELNVNALELDDSALYLCASNLGGVTEAFFGQGTRLTVV.

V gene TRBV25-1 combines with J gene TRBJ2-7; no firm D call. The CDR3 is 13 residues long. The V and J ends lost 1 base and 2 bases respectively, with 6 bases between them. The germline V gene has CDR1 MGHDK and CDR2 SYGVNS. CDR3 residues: CASSESIAYEQYF. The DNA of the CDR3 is TGTGCCAGCAGTGAATCAATCGCCTACGAGCAGTACTTC.

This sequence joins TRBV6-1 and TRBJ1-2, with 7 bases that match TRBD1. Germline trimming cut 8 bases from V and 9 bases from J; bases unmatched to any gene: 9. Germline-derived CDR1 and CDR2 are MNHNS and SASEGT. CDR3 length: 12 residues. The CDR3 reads CASREGGARYTF. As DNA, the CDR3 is TGTGCCAGCCGCGAAGGGGGCGCGCGCTACACCTTC.

The CDR3 coding sequence is TGCGCCAGCAGCTCCCGCGGAGGGGGAGGTACTGAAGCTTTCTTT. Translation: CASSSRGGGGTEAFF. V gene TRBV5-1 combines with J gene TRBJ1-1, with D possibly matching TRBD1 (6 bases). The CDR3 has 15 amino acids. Germline V gene lookup returns CDR1 SGHRS and CDR2 YFSETQ. Deletions cut 3 bases from V and 5 bases from J, with 17 bases between. Complete variable domain (other parts from reference TRBV5-1 and TRBJ1-1): KAGVTQTPRYLIKTRGQQVTLSCSPISGHRSVSWYQQTPGQGLQFLFEYFSETQRNKGNFPGRFSGRQFSNSRSEMNVSTLELGDSALYLCASSSRGGGGTEAFFGQGTRLTVV.